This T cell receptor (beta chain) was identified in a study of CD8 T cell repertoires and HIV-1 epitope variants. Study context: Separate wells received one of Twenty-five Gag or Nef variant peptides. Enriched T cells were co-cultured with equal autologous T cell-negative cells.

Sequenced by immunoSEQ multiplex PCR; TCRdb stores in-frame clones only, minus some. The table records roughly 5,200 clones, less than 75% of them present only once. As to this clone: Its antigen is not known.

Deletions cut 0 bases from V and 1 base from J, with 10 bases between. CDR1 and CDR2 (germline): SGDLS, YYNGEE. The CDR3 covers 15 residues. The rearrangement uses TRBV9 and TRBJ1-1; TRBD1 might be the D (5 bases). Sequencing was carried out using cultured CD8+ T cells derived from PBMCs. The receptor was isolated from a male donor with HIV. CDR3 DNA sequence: TGTGCCAGCAGCGTAGCGGGGGACCCGAACACTGAAGCTTTCTTT. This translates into CASSVAGDPNTEAFF.